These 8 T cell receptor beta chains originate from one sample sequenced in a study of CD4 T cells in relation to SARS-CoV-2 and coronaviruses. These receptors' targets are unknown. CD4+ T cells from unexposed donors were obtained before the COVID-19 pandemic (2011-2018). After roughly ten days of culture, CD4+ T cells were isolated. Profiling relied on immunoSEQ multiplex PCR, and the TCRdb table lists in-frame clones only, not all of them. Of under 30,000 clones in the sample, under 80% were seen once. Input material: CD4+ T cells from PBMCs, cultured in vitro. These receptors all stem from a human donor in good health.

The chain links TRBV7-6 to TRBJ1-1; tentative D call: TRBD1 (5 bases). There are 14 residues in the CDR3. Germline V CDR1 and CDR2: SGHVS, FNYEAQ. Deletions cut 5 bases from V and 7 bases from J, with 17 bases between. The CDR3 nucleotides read TGTGCCAGCAGCCAAACCACAGGATGGGGTGAAGCTTTCTTT. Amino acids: CASSQTTGWGEAFF.

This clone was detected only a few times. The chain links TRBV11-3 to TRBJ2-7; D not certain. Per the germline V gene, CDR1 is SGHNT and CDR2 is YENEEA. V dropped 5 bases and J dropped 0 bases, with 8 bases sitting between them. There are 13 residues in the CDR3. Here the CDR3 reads CASSASSSYEQYF. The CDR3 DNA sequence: TGTGCCAGCAGCGCATCTTCCTCCTACGAGCAGTACTTC. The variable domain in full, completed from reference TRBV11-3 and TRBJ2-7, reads EAGVVQSPRYKIIEKKQPVAFWCNPISGHNTLYWYLQNLGQGPELLIRYENEEAVDDSQLPKDRFSAERLKGVDSTLKIQPAELGDSAVYLCASSASSSYEQYFGPGTRLTVT.

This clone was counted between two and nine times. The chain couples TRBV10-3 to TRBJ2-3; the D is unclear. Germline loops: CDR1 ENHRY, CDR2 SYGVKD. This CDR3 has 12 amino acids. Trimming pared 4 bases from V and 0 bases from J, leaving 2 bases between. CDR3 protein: CAISGSTDTQYF. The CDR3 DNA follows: TGTGCCATCAGTGGAAGCACAGATACGCAGTATTTT.

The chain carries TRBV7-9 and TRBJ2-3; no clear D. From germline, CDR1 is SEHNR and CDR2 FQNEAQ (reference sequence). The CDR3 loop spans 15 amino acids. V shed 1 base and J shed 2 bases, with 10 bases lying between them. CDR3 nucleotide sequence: TGTGCCAGCAGCTTAGGGTTAGACCTCACAGATACGCAGTATTTT. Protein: CASSLGLDLTDTQYF.

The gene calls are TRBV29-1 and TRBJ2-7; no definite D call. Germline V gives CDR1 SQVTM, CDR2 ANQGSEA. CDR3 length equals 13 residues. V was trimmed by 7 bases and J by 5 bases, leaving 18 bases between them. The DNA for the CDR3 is TGCAGCGCTCCGGGCCCGGACGGCGACGAGCAGTACTTC. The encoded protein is CSAPGPDGDEQYF.

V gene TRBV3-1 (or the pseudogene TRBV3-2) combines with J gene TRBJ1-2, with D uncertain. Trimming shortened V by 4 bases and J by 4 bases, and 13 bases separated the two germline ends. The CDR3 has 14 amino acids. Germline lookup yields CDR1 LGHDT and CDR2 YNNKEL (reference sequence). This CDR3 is CASSPRSDGYGYTF. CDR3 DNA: TGTGCCAGCAGCCCCCGGTCGGATGGCTATGGCTACACCTTC.

The CDR3 loop reads CASSLLGNEQYF. The DNA of the CDR3 is TGTGCCAGCAGCTTATTAGGGAACGAGCAGTACTTC. V and J are TRBV7-9 and TRBJ2-7; D is undetermined. Trimming pared 2 bases from V and 5 bases from J, leaving 7 bases between. CDR3 size: 12 residues. Germline V gene sequence: CDR1 SEHNR, CDR2 FQNEAQ (reference sequence). The full variable domain, rest sourced from reference TRBV7-9 and TRBJ2-7, is DTGVSQNPRHKITKRGQNVTFRCDPISEHNRLYWYRQTLGQGPEFLTYFQNEAQLEKSRLLSDRFSAERPKGSFSTLEIQRTEQGDSAMYLCASSLLGNEQYFGPGTRLTVT.

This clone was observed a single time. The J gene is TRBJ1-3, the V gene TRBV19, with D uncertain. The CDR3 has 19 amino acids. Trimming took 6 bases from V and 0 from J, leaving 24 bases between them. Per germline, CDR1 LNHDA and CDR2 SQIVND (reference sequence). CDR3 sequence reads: CASSQPTTIYGSSGNTIYF. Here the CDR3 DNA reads TGTGCCAGTAGCCAACCGACAACCATTTACGGGTCCTCTGGAAACACCATATATTTT.